This T cell receptor (beta chain) was sequenced in a study of early T cells in non-severe SARS-CoV-2 infection. Overall study context: Bulk RNA from unsorted whole blood was sequenced; chains were unpaired.

This clonotype has only a few counts. As yet, its antigen is unknown. The trim removed 3 bases at V and 4 bases at J, leaving 6 bases unmatched. The V gene's germline CDR1 is KGHDR and CDR2 SFDVKD. The CDR3 is 15 amino acids. The library protocol tagged individual cDNA molecules with unique molecular identifiers. TCRdb fed the 5' RACE reads into MiXCR, producing one record per CDR3 protein. The table lists some 98,000 distinct CDR3 sequences, 11% of them singletons, with around 4.7% in the top ten. General study findings and limits: VDJdb matching favored anti-spike CD8 responses, missing private and CD4 specificities.

What was sequenced was whole blood. The rearrangement uses TRBV24-1 and TRBJ2-7; 9 positions agree with TRBD1. This sequence was found in an adult who was a healthcare worker with PCR-confirmed SARS-CoV-2 infection or an uninfected control (not recorded which). The CDR3 loop reads CATSDTTGGEYEQYF. The CDR3 DNA reads TGTGCCACCAGTGATACCACAGGGGGCGAGTACGAGCAGTACTTC.